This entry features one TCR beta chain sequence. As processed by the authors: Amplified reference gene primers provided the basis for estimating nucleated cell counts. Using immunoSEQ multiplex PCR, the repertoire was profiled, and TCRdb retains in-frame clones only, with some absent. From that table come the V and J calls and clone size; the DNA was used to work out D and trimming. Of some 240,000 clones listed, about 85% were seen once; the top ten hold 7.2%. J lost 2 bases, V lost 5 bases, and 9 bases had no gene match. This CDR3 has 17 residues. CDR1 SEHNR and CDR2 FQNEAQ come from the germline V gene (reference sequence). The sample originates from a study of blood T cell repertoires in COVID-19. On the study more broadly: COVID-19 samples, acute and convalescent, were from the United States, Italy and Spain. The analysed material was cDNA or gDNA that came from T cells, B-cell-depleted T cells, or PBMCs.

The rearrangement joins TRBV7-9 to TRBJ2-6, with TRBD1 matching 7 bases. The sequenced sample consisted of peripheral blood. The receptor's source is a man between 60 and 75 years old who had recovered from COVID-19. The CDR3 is CASSPRQGPAGANVLTF. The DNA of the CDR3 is TGTGCCAGCAGCCCAAGACAGGGACCTGCTGGGGCCAACGTCCTGACTTTC.